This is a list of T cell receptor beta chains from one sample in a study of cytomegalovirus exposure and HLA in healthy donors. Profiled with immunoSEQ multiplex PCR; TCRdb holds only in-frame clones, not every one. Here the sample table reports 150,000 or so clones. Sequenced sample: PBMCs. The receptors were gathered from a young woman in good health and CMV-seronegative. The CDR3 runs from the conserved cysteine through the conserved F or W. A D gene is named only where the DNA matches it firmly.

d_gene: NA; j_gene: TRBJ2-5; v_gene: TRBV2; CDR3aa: CASSSRRPVQETQYF
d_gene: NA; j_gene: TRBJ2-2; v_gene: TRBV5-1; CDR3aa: CASSLALDTGELFF
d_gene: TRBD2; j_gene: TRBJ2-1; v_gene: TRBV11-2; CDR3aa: CASSESGVYNEQFF
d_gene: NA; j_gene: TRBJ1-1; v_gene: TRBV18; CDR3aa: CASSDSPNTEAFF
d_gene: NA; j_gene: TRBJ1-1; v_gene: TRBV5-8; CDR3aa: CASSLVEGTEAFF
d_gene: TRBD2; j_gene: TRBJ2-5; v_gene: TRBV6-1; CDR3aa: CASTSGINQETQYF
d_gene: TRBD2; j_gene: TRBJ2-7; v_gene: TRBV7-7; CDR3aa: CASSLRLAGPYEQYF
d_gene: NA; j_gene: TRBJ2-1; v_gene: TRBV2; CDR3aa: CASSLQGSYNEQFF
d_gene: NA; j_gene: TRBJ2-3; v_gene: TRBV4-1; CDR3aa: CASSQDHSTDTQYF
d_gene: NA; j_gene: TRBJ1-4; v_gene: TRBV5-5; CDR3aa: CASSRAGDINEKLFF
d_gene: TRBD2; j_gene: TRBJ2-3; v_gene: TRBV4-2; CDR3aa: CASSQLTSGMSTDTQYF
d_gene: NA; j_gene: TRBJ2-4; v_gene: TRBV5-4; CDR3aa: CASSLEQGQNIQYF
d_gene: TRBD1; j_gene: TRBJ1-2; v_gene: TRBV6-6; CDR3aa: CASSYSGQGAGGYTF
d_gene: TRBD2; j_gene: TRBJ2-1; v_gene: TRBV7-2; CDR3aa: CASSLAQLAGVTEQFF
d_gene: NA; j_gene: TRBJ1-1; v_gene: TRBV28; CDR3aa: CASSLGAGTEAFF
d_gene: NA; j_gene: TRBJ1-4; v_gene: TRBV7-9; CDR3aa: CASSLQGGANEKLFF
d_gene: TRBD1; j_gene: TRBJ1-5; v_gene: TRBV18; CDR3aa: CASSPGGQGSQPQHF